This is a list of T cell receptor beta chains from one sample in a study of blood T cell repertoires in COVID-19. The data were produced by immunoSEQ multiplex PCR, yet TCRdb's version contains in-frame clones alone and is incomplete. The sample lists some 45,000 clones; about 85% were seen once. Sequenced: peripheral blood. The receptors were gathered from a woman aged 80 or over with acute or convalescent COVID-19. Each CDR3 is given with its conserved first and last residue. The D gene is left open where the match is weak. Only some rows state a clone size, as once, few, many or a class for expanded clones.

J gene | V gene | clone size | D gene | CDR3 protein | CDR3 DNA
TRBJ1-4 | TRBV30 | . | . | CACTRVINEKLFF | TGTGCCTGTACGAGGGTAATTAATGAAAAACTGTTTTTT
TRBJ1-6 | TRBV28 | . | . | CASNSGFSANSPLHF | TGTGCCAGCAACTCAGGGTTCTCGGCTAATTCACCCCTCCACTTT
TRBJ1-2 | TRBV5-1 | . | . | CASSLDEGVAGGYTF | TGCGCCAGCAGCTTGGATGAGGGGGTGGCCGGTGGCTACACCTTC
TRBJ2-2 | TRBV4-1 | once | TRBD2 | CASSQVNLAGGTNTGELFF | TGCGCCAGCAGCCAAGTTAACCTAGCGGGAGGTACGAACACCGGGGAGCTGTTTTTT
TRBJ1-2 | TRBV30 | once | . | CAWSPNRDGYTF | TGTGCCTGGAGCCCAAACCGGGATGGCTACACCTTC
TRBJ1-2 | TRBV28 | . | . | CASATGSGNSYGYTF | TGTGCCAGTGCCACGGGGTCGGGGAATAGCTATGGCTACACCTTC
TRBJ1-4 | TRBV12-3/TRBV12-4 | . | . | CASSLTGNEKLFF | TGTGCCAGCAGTTTAACAGGAAATGAAAAACTGTTTTTT
TRBJ1-1 | TRBV3-1/TRBV3-2 | . | . | CASSTPQGNTEAFF | TGTGCCAGCAGCACCCCGCAGGGGAACACTGAAGCTTTCTTT
TRBJ1-2 | TRBV5-5 | . | . | CASSLEQAQFYGYTF | TGTGCCAGCAGCTTAGAACAGGCACAATTCTATGGCTACACCTTC
TRBJ2-1 | TRBV7-9 | few | . | CASSPERGTPHYNEQFF | TGTGCCAGCAGCCCCGAAAGGGGGACCCCCCACTACAATGAGCAGTTCTTC
TRBJ2-3 | TRBV7-9 | . | TRBD1 | CASSLGQGMGDTQYF | TGTGCCAGCAGCCTAGGACAGGGAATGGGGGATACGCAGTATTTT
TRBJ2-7 | TRBV10-2 | few | TRBD2 | CASSESWGSGSGYEQYF | TGCGCCAGCAGTGAGTCGTGGGGGTCAGGTAGCGGGTACGAGCAGTACTTC
TRBJ1-1 | TRBV12-5 | few | . | CASGLGRDTEAFF | TGTGCTAGTGGTTTGGGGAGGGACACTGAAGCTTTCTTT
TRBJ2-2 | TRBV9 | . | TRBD2 | CASSSTSGRAPGELFF | TGTGCCAGCAGCTCGACTAGCGGGAGGGCCCCCGGGGAGCTGTTTTTT
TRBJ2-5 | TRBV27 | . | TRBD2 | CASRGGLAGPETQYF | TGTGCCAGCAGAGGAGGACTAGCGGGACCAGAGACCCAGTACTTC
TRBJ2-1 | TRBV7-8 | . | TRBD2 | CASSGRTSFSEQFF | TGTGCCAGCAGCGGTAGGACTAGCTTTAGTGAGCAGTTCTTC
TRBJ1-1 | TRBV6-5 | . | TRBD1 | CASRRGAGEAFF | TGTGCCAGCCGCAGGGGGGCAGGGGAAGCTTTCTTT
TRBJ1-1 | TRBV7-2 | . | . | CASSLAGQNTEAFF | TGTGCCAGCAGCTTAGCCGGACAGAACACTGAAGCTTTCTTT
TRBJ1-4 | TRBV28 | . | . | CASSLSGEKAKLFF | TGTGCCAGCAGTTTATCAGGGGAAAAAGCAAAACTGTTTTTT
TRBJ2-2 | TRBV3-1/TRBV3-2 | . | TRBD2 | CASSQDRTGGTGELFF | TGTGCCAGCAGCCAAGATAGGACGGGAGGGACCGGGGAGCTGTTTTTT
TRBJ1-5 | TRBV18 | few | . | CASSPKRSNQPQHF | TGTGCCAGCTCACCTAAGAGGAGCAATCAGCCCCAGCATTTT
TRBJ2-2 | TRBV7-7 | . | . | CASSLMAQAGELFF | TGTGCCAGCAGCTTAATGGCCCAGGCCGGGGAGCTGTTTTTT
TRBJ2-1 | TRBV19 | . | . | CASTKMNGPSYNEQFF | TGTGCCAGTACTAAAATGAATGGGCCTTCCTACAATGAGCAGTTCTTC
TRBJ2-2 | TRBV5-4 | once | TRBD2 | CASSAGTSVPGELFF | TGTGCCAGCAGCGCCGGGACTAGCGTCCCCGGGGAGCTGTTTTTT
TRBJ2-1 | TRBV5-1 | . | TRBD2 | CASSPGTSGREQFF | TGCGCCAGCAGCCCTGGGACTAGCGGGAGAGAGCAGTTCTTC
TRBJ2-7 | TRBV30 | . | TRBD2 | CALFRREVYEQYF | TGTGCCCTGTTTAGGCGGGAGGTCTACGAGCAGTACTTC
TRBJ1-5 | TRBV7-9 | . | TRBD1 | CASSPGTGASNQPQHF | TGTGCCAGCAGCCCTGGGACAGGGGCTAGCAATCAGCCCCAGCATTTT
TRBJ2-7 | TRBV5-4 | once | . | CASSLTREEQYF | TGTGCCAGCAGCCTCACTCGGGAAGAGCAGTACTTC
TRBJ2-7 | TRBV5-1 | . | TRBD2 | CASSLGSGSAYEQYF | TGCGCCAGCAGCTTGGGCAGCGGGAGTGCCTACGAGCAGTACTTC
TRBJ1-1 | TRBV4-1 | . | . | CASSQEGFGVTEAFF | TGCGCCAGCAGCCAAGAAGGATTCGGGGTCACTGAAGCTTTCTTT
TRBJ2-7 | TRBV7-2 | . | . | CASSSTSYEQYF | TGTGCCAGCAGCTCTACCTCCTACGAGCAGTACTTC
TRBJ1-2 | TRBV2 | once | TRBD1 | CASRIDRVASIGYTF | TGTGCCAGCAGGATAGACAGGGTGGCGTCTATTGGCTACACCTTC
TRBJ2-5 | TRBV29-1 | . | . | CSAKGQLETQYF | TGCAGCGCCAAGGGGCAGTTGGAGACCCAGTACTTC
TRBJ1-1 | TRBV10-3 | . | . | CAISGGTGQNTEAFF | TGTGCCATCAGTGGGGGGACGGGACAGAACACTGAAGCTTTCTTT
TRBJ1-1 | TRBV6-5 | . | . | CASSSWQGLNTEAFF | TGTGCCAGCAGTTCCTGGCAGGGGCTGAACACTGAAGCTTTCTTT
TRBJ2-2 | TRBV28 | . | TRBD2 | CASSLGSGRVDTGELFF | TGTGCCAGCAGTTTGGGTAGCGGGAGGGTAGACACCGGGGAGCTGTTTTTT
TRBJ2-7 | TRBV28 | . | TRBD1 | CASNSDRDSYEQYF | TGTGCCAGCAACTCCGACAGGGACTCCTACGAGCAGTACTTC
TRBJ1-5 | TRBV14 | . | TRBD1 | CASSQTPDRGNGQPQHF | TGTGCCAGCAGCCAGACCCCCGACAGGGGGAACGGTCAGCCCCAGCATTTT
TRBJ2-7 | TRBV7-9 | . | . | CASSLGTTRGFQAYEQYF | TGTGCCAGCAGCCTCGGGACAACAAGGGGCTTCCAAGCCTACGAGCAGTACTTC
TRBJ2-3 | TRBV5-1 | . | TRBD1 | CASSLTSQTGGITDTQYF | TGCGCCAGCAGCCTGACCTCGCAGACAGGGGGAATTACAGATACGCAGTATTTT
TRBJ2-1 | TRBV9 | . | . | CASSNRDFGGEQFF | TGTGCCAGCAGCAACCGGGACTTTGGGGGTGAGCAGTTCTTC
TRBJ2-7 | TRBV3-1/TRBV3-2 | . | TRBD2 | CASSQAGGGSGYEQYF | TGTGCCAGCAGCCAAGCGGGCGGGGGTAGCGGCTACGAGCAGTACTTC
TRBJ1-1 | TRBV7-9 | . | TRBD1 | CASSLVTGNNEAFF | TGTGCCAGCAGCTTAGTGACAGGGAACAATGAAGCTTTCTTT
TRBJ2-7 | TRBV6-2/TRBV6-3 | once | . | CASSFRGSIYEQYF | TGTGCCAGCAGTTTTAGGGGAAGTATCTACGAGCAGTACTTC
TRBJ1-1 | TRBV3-1/TRBV3-2 | . | . | CASSPTPGIREAFF | TGTGCCAGCAGCCCTACCCCCGGTATACGGGAAGCTTTCTTT
TRBJ2-7 | TRBV4-2 | once | . | CASSQDRGSPYEQYF | TGTGCCAGCAGCCAAGATCGGGGTTCACCCTACGAGCAGTACTTC
TRBJ1-2 | TRBV19 | . | . | CASSLDGGTIGYTF | TGTGCCAGTAGTTTGGACGGAGGTACTATTGGCTACACCTTC
TRBJ1-1 | TRBV5-6 | . | TRBD1 | CASSRGRGLSEAFF | TGTGCCAGCAGTCGGGGCAGGGGGTTATCTGAAGCTTTCTTT
TRBJ2-2 | TRBV5-1 | . | TRBD2 | CASFTGLADTGELFF | TGCGCCAGCTTTACGGGACTAGCGGACACCGGGGAGCTGTTTTTT
TRBJ2-2 | TRBV30 | . | . | CALDSANTGELFF | TGTGCCTTGGACAGCGCGAACACCGGGGAGCTGTTTTTT
TRBJ2-4 | TRBV25-1 | . | . | CASSEGDTGAKNIQYF | TGTGCCAGCAGTGAGGGGGACACAGGGGCCAAAAACATTCAGTACTTC
TRBJ1-1 | TRBV5-8 | . | . | CASSLGRQLNTEAFF | TGTGCCAGCAGCTTGGGCCGACAGTTGAACACTGAAGCTTTCTTT
TRBJ1-1 | TRBV18 | . | . | CASSPMRIQGNTEAFF | TGTGCCAGCTCACCTATGAGGATACAGGGGAACACTGAAGCTTTCTTT
TRBJ2-3 | TRBV6-5 | . | . | CASREGTLHADTQYF | TGTGCCAGCAGGGAGGGGACTCTCCACGCGGATACGCAGTATTTT